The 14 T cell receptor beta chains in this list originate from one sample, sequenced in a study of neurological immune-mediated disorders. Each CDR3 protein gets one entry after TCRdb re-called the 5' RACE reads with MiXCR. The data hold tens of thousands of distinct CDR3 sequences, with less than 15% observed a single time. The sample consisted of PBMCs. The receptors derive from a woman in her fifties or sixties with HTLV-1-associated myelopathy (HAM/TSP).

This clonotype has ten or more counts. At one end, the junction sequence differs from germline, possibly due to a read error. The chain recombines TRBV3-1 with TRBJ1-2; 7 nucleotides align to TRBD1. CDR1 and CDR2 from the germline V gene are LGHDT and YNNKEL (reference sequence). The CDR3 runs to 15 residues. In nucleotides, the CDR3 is TGTGCCAGCAGCCAACAGGGACAGCTATACGAGGGCTGCACCTTC. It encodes CASSQQGQLYEGCTF.

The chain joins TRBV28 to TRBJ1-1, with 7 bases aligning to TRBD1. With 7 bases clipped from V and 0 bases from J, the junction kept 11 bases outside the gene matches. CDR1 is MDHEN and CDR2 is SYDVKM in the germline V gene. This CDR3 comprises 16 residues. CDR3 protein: CASTLSAGGLNTEAFF. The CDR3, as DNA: TGTGCCAGCACCCTCTCGGCAGGGGGTTTGAACACTGAAGCTTTCTTT.

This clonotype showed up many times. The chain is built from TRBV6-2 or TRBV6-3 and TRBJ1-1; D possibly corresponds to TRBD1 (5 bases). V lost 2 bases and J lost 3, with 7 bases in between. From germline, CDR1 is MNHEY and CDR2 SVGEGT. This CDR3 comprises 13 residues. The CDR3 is CASSYVRDTEAFF. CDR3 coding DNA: TGTGCCAGCAGTTACGTCAGGGACACTGAAGCTTTCTTT.

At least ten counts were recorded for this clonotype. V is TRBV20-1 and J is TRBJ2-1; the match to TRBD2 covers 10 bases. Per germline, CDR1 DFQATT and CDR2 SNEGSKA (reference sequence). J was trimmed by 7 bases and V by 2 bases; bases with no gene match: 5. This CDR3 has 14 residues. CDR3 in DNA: TGCAGTGCTAGACGCCTAGCGGGGGTGAATGAGCAGTTCTTC. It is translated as CSARRLAGVNEQFF.

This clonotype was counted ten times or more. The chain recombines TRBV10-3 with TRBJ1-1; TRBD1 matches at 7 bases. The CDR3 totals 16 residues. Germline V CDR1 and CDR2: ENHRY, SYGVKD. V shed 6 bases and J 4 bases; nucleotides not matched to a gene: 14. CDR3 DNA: TGTGCCATCAGCGCCCTAGGGACAGACTATTCCACTGAAGCTTTCTTT. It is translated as CAISALGTDYSTEAFF.

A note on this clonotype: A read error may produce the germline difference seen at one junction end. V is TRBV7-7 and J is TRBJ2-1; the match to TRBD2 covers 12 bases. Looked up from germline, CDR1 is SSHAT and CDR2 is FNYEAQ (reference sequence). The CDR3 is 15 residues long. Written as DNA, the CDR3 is TGTGCTAGCAGCCCCCTAGCGGGGGGGCGTAATGAGCAGTTCTTC. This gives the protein CASSPLAGGRNEQFF.

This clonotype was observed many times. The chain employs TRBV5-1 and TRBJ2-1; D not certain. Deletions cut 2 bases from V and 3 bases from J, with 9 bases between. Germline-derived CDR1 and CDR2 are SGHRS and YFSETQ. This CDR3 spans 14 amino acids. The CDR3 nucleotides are TGCGCCAGCAGCTTTGATCCGAACTACAATGAGCAGTTCTTC. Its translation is CASSFDPNYNEQFF.

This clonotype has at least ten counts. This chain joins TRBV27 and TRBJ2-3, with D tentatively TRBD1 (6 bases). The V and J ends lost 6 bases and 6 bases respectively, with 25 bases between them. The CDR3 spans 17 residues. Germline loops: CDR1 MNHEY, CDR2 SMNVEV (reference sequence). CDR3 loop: CASSYGLGQLLGDTQYF. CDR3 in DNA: TGTGCCAGCAGCTACGGCCTGGGACAACTCTTGGGGGATACGCAGTATTTT.

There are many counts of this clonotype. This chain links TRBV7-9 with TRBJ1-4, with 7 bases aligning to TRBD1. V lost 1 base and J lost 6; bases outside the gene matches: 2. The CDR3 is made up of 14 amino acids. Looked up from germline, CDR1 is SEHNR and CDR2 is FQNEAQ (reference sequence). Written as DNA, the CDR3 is TGTGCCAGCAGCTTAGAGGGGGCTGATGAAAAACTGTTTTTT. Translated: CASSLEGADEKLFF.

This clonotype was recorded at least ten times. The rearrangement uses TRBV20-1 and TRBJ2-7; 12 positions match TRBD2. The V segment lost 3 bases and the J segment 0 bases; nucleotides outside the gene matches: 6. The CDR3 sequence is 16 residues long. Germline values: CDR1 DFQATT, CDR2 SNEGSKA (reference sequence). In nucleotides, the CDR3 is TGCAGTGCTAGTAGAGGACTAGCGGGGAGCTCCTACGAGCAGTACTTC. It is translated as CSASRGLAGSSYEQYF.

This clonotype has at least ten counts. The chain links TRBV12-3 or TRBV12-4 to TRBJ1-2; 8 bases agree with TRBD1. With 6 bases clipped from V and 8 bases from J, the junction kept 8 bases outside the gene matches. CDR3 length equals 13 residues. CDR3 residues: CASSLGQGRGYTF. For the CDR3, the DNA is TGTGCCAGCAGCCTAGGACAGGGTCGCGGCTACACCTTC.

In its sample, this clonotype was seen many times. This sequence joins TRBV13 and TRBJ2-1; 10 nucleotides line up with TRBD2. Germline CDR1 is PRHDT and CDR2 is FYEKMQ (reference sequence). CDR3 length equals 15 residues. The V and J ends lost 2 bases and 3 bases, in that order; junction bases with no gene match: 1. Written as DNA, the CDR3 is TGTGCCAGCAGCTTACCTAGCGGGGGCTACAATGAGCAGTTCTTC. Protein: CASSLPSGGYNEQFF.

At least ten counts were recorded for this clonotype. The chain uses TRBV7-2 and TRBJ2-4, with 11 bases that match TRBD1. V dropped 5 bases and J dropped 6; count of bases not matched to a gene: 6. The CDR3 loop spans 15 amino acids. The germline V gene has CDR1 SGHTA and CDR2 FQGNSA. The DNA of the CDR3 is TGTGCCAGCAGCCCAAGGACAGGGGGCACAAACATTCAGTACTTC. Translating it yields CASSPRTGGTNIQYF.

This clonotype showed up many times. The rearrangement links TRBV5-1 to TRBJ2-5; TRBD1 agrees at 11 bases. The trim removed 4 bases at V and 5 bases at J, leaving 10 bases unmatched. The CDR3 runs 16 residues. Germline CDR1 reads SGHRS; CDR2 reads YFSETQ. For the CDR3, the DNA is TGCGCCAGCAGCCTATCCGGGACAGGGGGTTTGGAGACCCAGTACTTC. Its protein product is CASSLSGTGGLETQYF.